The clone carrying this T cell receptor (beta chain) occurred a few times. The CDR3 covers 14 residues. V gave up 5 bases and J gave up 3 bases, with 14 bases separating them. The germline V gene has CDR1 SGHAT and CDR2 FQNNGV. Caucasian individuals from Russia who were healthy and aged about 6 to 100 acted as donors. The data are from a study of blood T cells in healthy people across ages. The second PCR ran roughly 7 to 11 cycles with a sample-barcoded 5' primer and J-beta primers. TCRdb independently ran MiXCR on the 5' RACE reads; one entry per CDR3 protein. This repertoire shows 750,000 or so distinct CDR3 sequences, roughly 25% found once; its top ten account for 9.4%. Another study also made use of these data, one on T cells of mothers and their children. That publication notes: A few healthy Caucasian mothers, along with their six children, were the donors.

This clonotype was sampled from a boy younger than 18 in good health. The V and J genes are TRBV11-2 and TRBJ2-7; tentative D call: TRBD2 (6 bases). Sequenced: blood. In DNA form, the CDR3 reads TGTGCCAGCAGCATCTCCGGGACTTTCTACGAGCAGTACTTC. Encoded protein: CASSISGTFYEQYF.